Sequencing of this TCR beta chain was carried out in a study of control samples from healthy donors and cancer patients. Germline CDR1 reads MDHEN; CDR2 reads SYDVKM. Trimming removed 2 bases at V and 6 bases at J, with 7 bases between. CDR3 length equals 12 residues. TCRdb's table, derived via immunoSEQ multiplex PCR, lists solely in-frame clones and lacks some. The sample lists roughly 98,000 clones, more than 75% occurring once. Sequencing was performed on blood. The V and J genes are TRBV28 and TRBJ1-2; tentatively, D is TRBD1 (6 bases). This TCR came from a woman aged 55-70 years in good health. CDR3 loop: CASSLRTDGYTF. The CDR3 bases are TGTGCCAGCAGTTTACGGACAGATGGCTACACCTTC.